This is a list of T cell receptor beta chains from one sample in a study of Graves' ophthalmopathy and Graves' hyperthyroidism. Using its own MiXCR run on the multiplex PCR reads, TCRdb lists one record per CDR3 protein. The sample lists about 380,000 distinct CDR3 sequences; approximately 15% were seen once. The sample consisted of peripheral blood. These TCRs come from a woman between 18 and 30 years old with stable Graves' hyperthyroidism. CDR3s include the opening cysteine and the closing phenylalanine or tryptophan. Size values are once, few and many counts, or a class for expanded clones, and some rows have none.

size	length	V	J	CDR3
many	15	TRBV15	TRBJ1-1	CATSRGDRANTEAFF
many	12	TRBV11-2	TRBJ1-2	CASSPSNHGYTF
NA	14	TRBV28	TRBJ1-1	CASSLNRSNTEAFF
NA	16	TRBV28	TRBJ1-2	CASTPGQDNPNYGYTF
NA	14	TRBV3-1	TRBJ1-3	CASSDEGSGNTIYF
many	14	TRBV24-1	TRBJ1-5	CATSSDRVNQPQHF
many	14	TRBV11-2	TRBJ1-2	CASSLEGRSFGYTF
many	14	TRBV2	TRBJ1-1	CASRPTGSPTEAFF
many	14	TRBV7-2	TRBJ1-2	CASSFGTGGAGYTF
many	14	TRBV6-5	TRBJ1-5	CASSYSFSNQPQHF
NA	15	TRBV7-3	TRBJ2-3	CASSRTGGKTDTQYF
many	16	TRBV29-1	TRBJ2-2	CSVIPGDGPYTGELFF
many	16	TRBV12-3/TRBV12-4	TRBJ2-2	CASSYLIRADTGELFF